This T cell receptor (beta chain) stems from a study of cytomegalovirus exposure and HLA in healthy donors. About the research overall: The same platform used for the 666 first-cohort repertoires was also used for the 120 or so validation repertoires, as a later analysis reported.

About this clone itself: Its antigen is undetermined.

Assay used: immunoSEQ multiplex PCR; TCRdb lists only in-frame clones, some missing. The data hold 240,000 or so clones, with approximately 83% observed a single time. Study-level points and caveats: First-cohort TCR clusters tended to co-occur in the 120 or so validation repertoires, a later analysis found. The classifier was said to identify cytomegalovirus status with high specificity and sensitivity. Investigators reported 150 to 200 TCR beta chains as tied to cytomegalovirus.

V gave up 2 bases and J gave up 3 bases; unmatched junction bases: 12. Germline V lookup: CDR1 KGHSH, CDR2 LQKENI. The CDR3 has 18 residues. Sequencing used PBMCs. This chain uses TRBV18 with TRBJ2-7, with TRBD2 matching 11 bases. This TCR came from a woman younger than 45 in good health and CMV-seropositive. The CDR3 sequence is CASSPAQASGRTLYEQYF. In nucleotides, the CDR3 is TGTGCCAGCTCACCAGCTCAAGCTAGCGGGAGGACTCTCTACGAGCAGTACTTC.